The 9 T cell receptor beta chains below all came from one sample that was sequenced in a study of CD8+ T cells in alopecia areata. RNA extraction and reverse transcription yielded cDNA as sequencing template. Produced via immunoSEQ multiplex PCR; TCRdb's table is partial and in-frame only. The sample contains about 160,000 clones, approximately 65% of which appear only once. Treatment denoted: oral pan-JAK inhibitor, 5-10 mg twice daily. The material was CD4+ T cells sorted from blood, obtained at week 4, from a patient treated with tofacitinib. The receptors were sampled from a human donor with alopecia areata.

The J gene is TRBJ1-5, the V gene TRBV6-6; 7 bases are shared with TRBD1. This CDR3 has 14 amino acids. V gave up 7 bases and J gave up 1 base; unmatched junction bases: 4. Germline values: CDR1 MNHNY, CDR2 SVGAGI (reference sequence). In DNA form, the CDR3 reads TGTGCCAGCACGGACAGGCTGAGCAATCAGCCCCAGCATTTT. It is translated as CASTDRLSNQPQHF.

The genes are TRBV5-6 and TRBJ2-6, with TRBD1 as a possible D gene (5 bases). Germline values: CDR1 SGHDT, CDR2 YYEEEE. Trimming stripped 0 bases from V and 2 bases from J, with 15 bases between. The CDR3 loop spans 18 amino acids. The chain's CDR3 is CASSLEIKGFPGANVLTF. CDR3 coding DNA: TGTGCCAGCAGCTTGGAGATAAAGGGGTTCCCTGGGGCCAACGTCCTGACTTTC.

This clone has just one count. The CDR3 reads CAWSVKVDQPQHF. The CDR3 DNA reads as TGTGCCTGGAGTGTAAAGGTAGATCAGCCCCAGCATTTT. This chain links TRBV30 with TRBJ1-5, with D hard to call. V gave up 0 bases and J gave up 5 bases, with 8 bases separating them. The CDR3 runs 13 residues. The germline CDR1 and CDR2 sequences are GTSNPN and SVGIG (reference sequence). Full variable domain (outside the CDR3, taken from reference TRBV30 and TRBJ1-5): SQTIHQWPATLVQPVGSPLSLECTVEGTSNPNLYWYRQAAGRGLQLLFYSVGIGQISSEVPQNLSASRPQDRQFILSSKKLLLSDSGFYLCAWSVKVDQPQHFGDGTRLSIL.

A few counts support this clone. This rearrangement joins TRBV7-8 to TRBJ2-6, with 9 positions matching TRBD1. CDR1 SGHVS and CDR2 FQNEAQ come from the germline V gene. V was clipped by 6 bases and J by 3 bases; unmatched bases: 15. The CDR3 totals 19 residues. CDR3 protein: CASRYTGGVWRRGANVLTF. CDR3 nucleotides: TGTGCCAGCAGATATACAGGGGGCGTCTGGAGGCGTGGGGCCAACGTCCTGACTTTC.

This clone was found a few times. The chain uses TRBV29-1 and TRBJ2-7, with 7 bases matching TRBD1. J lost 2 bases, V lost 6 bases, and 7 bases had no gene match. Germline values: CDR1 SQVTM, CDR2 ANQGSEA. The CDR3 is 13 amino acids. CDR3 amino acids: CSVAGQVTYEQYF. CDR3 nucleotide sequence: TGCAGCGTAGCTGGACAGGTAACCTACGAGCAGTACTTC.

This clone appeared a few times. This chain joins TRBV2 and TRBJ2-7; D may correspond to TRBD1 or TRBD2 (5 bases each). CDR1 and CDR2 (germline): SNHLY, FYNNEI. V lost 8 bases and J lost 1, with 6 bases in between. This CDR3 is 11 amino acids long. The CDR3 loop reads CASEGSYEQYF. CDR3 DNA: TGTGCCAGCGAGGGGTCCTACGAGCAGTACTTC.

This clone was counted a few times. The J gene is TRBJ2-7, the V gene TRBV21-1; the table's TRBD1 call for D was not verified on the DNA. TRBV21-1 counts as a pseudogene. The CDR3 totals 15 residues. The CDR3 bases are TGTGCCAGCAGCGCGAACCGGGACAGGGCCTACGAGCAGTACTTC. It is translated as CASSANRDRAYEQYF.

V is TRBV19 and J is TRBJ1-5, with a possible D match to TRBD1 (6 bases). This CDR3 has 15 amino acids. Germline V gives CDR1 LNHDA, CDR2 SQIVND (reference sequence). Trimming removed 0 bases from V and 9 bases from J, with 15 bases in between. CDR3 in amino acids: CASSIDEQGSGPQHF. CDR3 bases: TGTGCCAGTAGTATAGACGAGCAGGGGTCTGGGCCCCAGCATTTT.

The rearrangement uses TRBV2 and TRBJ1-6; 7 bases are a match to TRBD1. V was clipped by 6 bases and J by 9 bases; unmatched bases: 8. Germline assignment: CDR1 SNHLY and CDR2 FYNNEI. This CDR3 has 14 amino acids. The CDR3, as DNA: TGTGCCAGCAGGTGGGACTCAGGGGGTTCACCCCTCCACTTT. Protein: CASRWDSGGSPLHF. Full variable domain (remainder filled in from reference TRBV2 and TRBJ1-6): EPEVTQTPSHQVTQMGQEVILRCVPISNHLYFYWYRQILGQKVEFLVSFYNNEISEKSEIFDDQFSVERPDGSNFTLKIRSTKLEDSAMYFCASRWDSGGSPLHFGNGTRLTVT.